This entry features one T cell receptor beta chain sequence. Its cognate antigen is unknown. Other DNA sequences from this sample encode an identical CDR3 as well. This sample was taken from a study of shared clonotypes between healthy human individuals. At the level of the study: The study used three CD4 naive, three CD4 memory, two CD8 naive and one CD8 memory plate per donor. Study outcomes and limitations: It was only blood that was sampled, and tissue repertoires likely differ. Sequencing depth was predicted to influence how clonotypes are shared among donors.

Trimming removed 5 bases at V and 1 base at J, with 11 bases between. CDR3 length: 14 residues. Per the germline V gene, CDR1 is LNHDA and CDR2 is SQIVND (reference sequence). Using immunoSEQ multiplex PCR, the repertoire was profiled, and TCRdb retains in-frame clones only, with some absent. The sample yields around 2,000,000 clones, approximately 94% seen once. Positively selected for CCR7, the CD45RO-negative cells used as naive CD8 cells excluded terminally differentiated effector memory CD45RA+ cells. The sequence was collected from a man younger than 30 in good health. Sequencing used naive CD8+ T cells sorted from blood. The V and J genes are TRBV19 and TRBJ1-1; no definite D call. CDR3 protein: CASSLQGGNTEAFF. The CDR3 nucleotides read TGTGCCAGTAGTCTACAAGGAGGGAACACTGAAGCTTTCTTT. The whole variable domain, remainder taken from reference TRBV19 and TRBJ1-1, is DGGITQSPKYLFRKEGQNVTLSCEQNLNHDAMYWYRQDPGQGLRLIYYSQIVNDFQKGDIAEGYSVSREKKESFPLTVTSAQKNPTAFYLCASSLQGGNTEAFFGQGTRLTVV.